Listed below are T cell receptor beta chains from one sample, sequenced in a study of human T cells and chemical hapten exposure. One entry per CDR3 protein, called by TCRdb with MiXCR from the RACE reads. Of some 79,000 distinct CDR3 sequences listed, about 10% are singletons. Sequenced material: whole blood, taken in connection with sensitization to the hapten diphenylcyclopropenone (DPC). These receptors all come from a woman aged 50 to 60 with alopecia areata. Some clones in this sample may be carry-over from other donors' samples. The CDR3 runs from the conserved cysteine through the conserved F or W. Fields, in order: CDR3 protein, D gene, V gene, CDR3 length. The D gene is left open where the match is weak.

CDR3 protein: CASSLTTVQETQYF
D gene: .
V gene: TRBV28
CDR3 length: 14

CDR3 protein: CASSSGAGDADTQYF
D gene: .
V gene: TRBV28
CDR3 length: 15

CDR3 protein: CASREGLAGAYEQYF
D gene: TRBD2
V gene: TRBV7-9
CDR3 length: 15

CDR3 protein: CASSPLAGGNNNEQFF
D gene: TRBD2
V gene: TRBV5-1
CDR3 length: 16

CDR3 protein: CASGSRQGSYEQYF
D gene: TRBD1
V gene: TRBV7-2
CDR3 length: 14

CDR3 protein: CASSQVPRQETQYF
D gene: .
V gene: TRBV3-1
CDR3 length: 14

CDR3 protein: CASSEGLAENNEQFF
D gene: TRBD2
V gene: TRBV5-1
CDR3 length: 15

CDR3 protein: CSAGGTSGRAESVTLHEQYF
D gene: TRBD2
V gene: TRBV20-1
CDR3 length: 20

CDR3 protein: CASQKGSGQAHEQYF
D gene: .
V gene: TRBV12-5
CDR3 length: 15

CDR3 protein: CASSSRTVYNEQFF
D gene: .
V gene: TRBV12-3/TRBV12-4
CDR3 length: 14

CDR3 protein: CASSPERRAGFFANTGELFF
D gene: .
V gene: TRBV7-9
CDR3 length: 20